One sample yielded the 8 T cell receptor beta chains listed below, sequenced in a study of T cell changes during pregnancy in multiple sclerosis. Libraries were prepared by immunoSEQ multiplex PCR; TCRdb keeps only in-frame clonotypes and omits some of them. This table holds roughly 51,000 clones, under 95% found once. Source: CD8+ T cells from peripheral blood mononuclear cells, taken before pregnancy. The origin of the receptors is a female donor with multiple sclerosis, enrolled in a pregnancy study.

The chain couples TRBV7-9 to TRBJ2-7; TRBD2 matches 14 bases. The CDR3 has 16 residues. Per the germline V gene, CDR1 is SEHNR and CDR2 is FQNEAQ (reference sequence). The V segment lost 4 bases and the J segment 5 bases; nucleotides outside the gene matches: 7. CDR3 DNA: TGTGCCAGCAGCTCGGCCCGGGGACTAGCGGGAGACGAGCAGTACTTC. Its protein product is CASSSARGLAGDEQYF. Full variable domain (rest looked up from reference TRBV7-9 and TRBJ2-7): DTGVSQNPRHKITKRGQNVTFRCDPISEHNRLYWYRQTLGQGPEFLTYFQNEAQLEKSRLLSDRFSAERPKGSFSTLEIQRTEQGDSAMYLCASSSARGLAGDEQYFGPGTRLTVT.

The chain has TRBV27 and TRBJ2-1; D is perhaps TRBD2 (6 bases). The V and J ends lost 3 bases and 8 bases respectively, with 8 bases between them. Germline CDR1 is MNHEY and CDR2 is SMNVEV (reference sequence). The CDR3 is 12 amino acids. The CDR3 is CASSLRGDEQFF. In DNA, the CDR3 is TGTGCCAGCAGTTTGCGGGGTGATGAGCAGTTCTTC.

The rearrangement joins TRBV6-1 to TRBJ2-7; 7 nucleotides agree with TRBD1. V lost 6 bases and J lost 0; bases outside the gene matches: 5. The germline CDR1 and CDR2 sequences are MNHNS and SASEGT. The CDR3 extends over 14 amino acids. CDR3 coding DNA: TGTGCCAGCAGCGGGACAGCAGTCTCCTACGAGCAGTACTTC. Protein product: CASSGTAVSYEQYF.

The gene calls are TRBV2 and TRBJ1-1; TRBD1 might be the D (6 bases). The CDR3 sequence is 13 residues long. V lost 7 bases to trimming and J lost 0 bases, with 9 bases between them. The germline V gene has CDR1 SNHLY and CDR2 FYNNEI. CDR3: CASMDSMNTEAFF. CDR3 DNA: TGTGCCAGCATGGACAGCATGAACACTGAAGCTTTCTTT. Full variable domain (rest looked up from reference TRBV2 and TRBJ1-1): EPEVTQTPSHQVTQMGQEVILRCVPISNHLYFYWYRQILGQKVEFLVSFYNNEISEKSEIFDDQFSVERPDGSNFTLKIRSTKLEDSAMYFCASMDSMNTEAFFGQGTRLTVV.

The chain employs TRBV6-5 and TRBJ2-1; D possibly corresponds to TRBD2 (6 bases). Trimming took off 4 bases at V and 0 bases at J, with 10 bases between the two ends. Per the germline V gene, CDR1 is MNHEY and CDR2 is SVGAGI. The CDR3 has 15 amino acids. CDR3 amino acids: CASSWDSSSYNEQFF. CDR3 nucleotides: TGTGCCAGCAGTTGGGACTCAAGCTCCTACAATGAGCAGTTCTTC.

The CDR3 DNA reads as TGCGCCAGCAGCCAAGAGCTAATACACCGGGGGGTTGTGTCGGGGAACACTGAAGCTTTCTTT. The encoded protein is CASSQELIHRGVVSGNTEAFF. This chain links TRBV4-1 with TRBJ1-1, with D tentatively TRBD1 (5 bases). Trimming removed 0 bases from V and 1 base from J, with 27 bases in between. The length of the CDR3 is 21 residues. CDR1 is MGHRA and CDR2 is YSYEKL in the germline V gene.

CDR3 nucleotides: TGTGCCAGCAGCCCCCCACTAGCGGGAGTTGGCAATGAGCAGTTCTTC. Translation: CASSPPLAGVGNEQFF. The V and J genes are TRBV7-9 and TRBJ2-1; TRBD2 agrees at 11 bases. The CDR3 has 16 residues. Trimming removed 5 bases from V and 6 bases from J; junction bases left unmatched: 9. CDR1 and CDR2 from the germline V gene are SEHNR and FQNEAQ (reference sequence).

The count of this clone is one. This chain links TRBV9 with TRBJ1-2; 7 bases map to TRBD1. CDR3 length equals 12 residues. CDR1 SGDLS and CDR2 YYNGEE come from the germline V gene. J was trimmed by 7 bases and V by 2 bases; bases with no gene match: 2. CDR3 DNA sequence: TGTGCCAGCAGCGTGGCAGGGGGTGGCTACACCTTC. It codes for CASSVAGGGYTF.